Below are 17 T cell receptor beta chains sequenced from a single sample in a study of blood T cell repertoires in COVID-19. Clones were sequenced by immunoSEQ multiplex PCR, and TCRdb holds only the in-frame ones, with some missing. The sample records a few hundred thousand clones, just under 90% being singletons. Material for sequencing was PBMCs or T cells enriched from blood (not recorded which). These receptors came from a woman in her forties or fifties who had recovered from COVID-19.

The V gene is TRBV3-1 (or the pseudogene TRBV3-2), the J gene TRBJ1-4; D not certain. Germline loops: CDR1 LGHDT, CDR2 YNNKEL (reference sequence). Trimming removed 1 base at V and 16 bases at J, with 13 bases between. This CDR3 has 12 amino acids. CDR3 region: CASSQGLFGQFF. The CDR3 DNA reads TGTGCCAGCAGCCAAGGGCTCTTTGGTCAGTTTTTT.

As for this clone: The germline gene is not matched at one end of the junction; a read error may be the cause. This sequence joins TRBV5-1 and TRBJ2-5, with 7 bases that match TRBD2. This CDR3 has 15 residues. Per germline, CDR1 SGHRS and CDR2 YFSETQ. The chain's CDR3 is CASSPTRESGEHLNF. The CDR3 nucleotides read TGCGCCAGCAGCCCCACCCGGGAAAGCGGGGAACACCTAAACTTC. Full variable domain (rest looked up from reference TRBV5-1 and TRBJ2-5): KAGVTQTPRYLIKTRGQQVTLSCSPISGHRSVSWYQQTPGQGLQFLFEYFSETQRNKGNFPGRFSGRQFSNSRSEMNVSTLELGDSALYLCASSPTRESGEHLNFGPGTRLLVL.

About this clone itself: Possible read error: a much larger clone is one base away. Other DNA sequences in this specimen translate into the identical CDR3. CDR3 protein: CASRGQGDQPQHF. The CDR3 nucleotides are TGTGCCAGCAGGGGACAGGGCGATCAGCCCCAGCATTTT. V is TRBV12-3 or TRBV12-4 and J is TRBJ1-5; 9 nucleotides agree with TRBD1. V dropped 6 bases and J dropped 5; count of bases not matched to a gene: 2. The CDR3 length is 13 residues.

This chain connects TRBV4-1 to TRBJ2-4; 9 nucleotides match TRBD2. Germline CDR1 is MGHRA and CDR2 is YSYEKL. This CDR3 contains 19 residues. Germline trimming cut 1 base from V and 0 bases from J; bases unmatched to any gene: 10. CDR3 sequence reads: CASSQGQRGANEAKNIQYF. As DNA, the CDR3 is TGCGCCAGCAGCCAAGGGCAGCGGGGGGCCAATGAAGCCAAAAACATTCAGTACTTC.

This clone was counted a single time. DNA for the CDR3: TGTGCCAGCAGCTTAGACAGGGATCGTGGGACGACTGAAGCTTTCTTT. Residues: CASSLDRDRGTTEAFF. The rearrangement joins TRBV7-6 to TRBJ1-1; D might be TRBD1 (6 bases). This CDR3 is built from 16 residues. Trimming took 1 base from V and 5 from J, leaving 17 bases between them. Germline assignment: CDR1 SGHVS and CDR2 FNYEAQ.

V gene TRBV5-1 combines with J gene TRBJ2-7, with 9 bases lining up with TRBD2. This CDR3 is built from 14 residues. The V gene's germline CDR1 is SGHRS and CDR2 YFSETQ. Losses at the gene ends were 2 bases for V and 4 bases for J; bases not matched to a gene: 4. CDR3 DNA: TGCGCCAGCAGCTTCCGAGCGGGGGGATACGAGCAGTACTTC. It yields the protein CASSFRAGGYEQYF.

This clone was detected once. V and J are TRBV29-1 and TRBJ2-3; D perhaps matches TRBD2 (5 bases). V shed 4 bases and J shed 2 bases, with 10 bases lying between them. Germline-derived CDR1 and CDR2 are SQVTM and ANQGSEA. The CDR3 is 13 amino acids. The CDR3 reads CSVGGFLTDTQYF. CDR3 sequence (DNA): TGCAGCGTTGGAGGGTTCCTCACAGATACGCAGTATTTT.

This rearrangement joins TRBV28 to TRBJ1-5, with 9 bases identical to TRBD1. Germline values: CDR1 MDHEN, CDR2 SYDVKM. There are 15 residues in the CDR3. V trimming: 6 bases; J trimming: 6 bases; junction bases outside the gene matches: 9. The chain's CDR3 is CASRMPGQGGQPQHF. The CDR3 nucleotides read TGTGCCAGCAGAATGCCGGGACAGGGCGGTCAGCCCCAGCATTTT.

The gene calls are TRBV4-2 and TRBJ2-5; TRBD2 matches at 8 bases. This CDR3 region has 18 residues. Germline V gives CDR1 LGHNA, CDR2 YNFKEQ. Losses at the gene ends were 2 bases for V and 2 bases for J; bases not matched to a gene: 13. The DNA for the CDR3 is TGTGCCAGCAGCCAACGACTAAGGAGCGGGGGCCATCAAGAGACCCAGTACTTC. Amino acid sequence: CASSQRLRSGGHQETQYF.

The chain uses TRBV2 and TRBJ2-1; 7 nucleotides match TRBD1. Looked up from germline, CDR1 is SNHLY and CDR2 is FYNNEI. V lost 3 bases, J lost 0 bases, and 8 bases stayed unmatched. The CDR3 is 17 amino acids. The CDR3 region is CASSDQARGSSYNEQFF. The CDR3 DNA is TGTGCCAGCAGTGACCAGGCCAGGGGGAGCTCCTACAATGAGCAGTTCTTC.

This clone occurred a few times. This chain joins TRBV7-2 and TRBJ1-1, with D tentatively TRBD1 (6 bases). Germline V gene lookup returns CDR1 SGHTA and CDR2 FQGNSA. The CDR3 loop spans 15 amino acids. The V end was cut by 3 bases, the J end by 5 bases, with 16 bases between. CDR3 DNA: TGTGCCAGCAGCTTTTGGGGGGGCGGTAAGACTGAAGCTTTCTTT. It is translated as CASSFWGGGKTEAFF. The full variable domain, with the rest looked up from reference TRBV7-2 and TRBJ1-1, is GAGVSQSPSNKVTEKGKDVELRCDPISGHTALYWYRQSLGQGLEFLIYFQGNSAPDKSGLPSDRFSAERTGGSVSTLTIQRTQQEDSAVYLCASSFWGGGKTEAFFGQGTRLTVV.

The chain is built from TRBV27 and TRBJ1-1, with D maybe TRBD1 (5 bases). The germline V and J ends were trimmed by 3 bases and 4 bases, with 9 bases remaining between them. The CDR3 runs 13 residues. CDR1 is MNHEY and CDR2 is SMNVEV in the germline V gene (reference sequence). The CDR3 DNA reads TGTGCCAGCAGTTTTCAGGGTGCCACTGAAGCTTTCTTT. Its protein is CASSFQGATEAFF.

The chain links TRBV2 to TRBJ1-1, with 8 bases matching TRBD1. With V trimmed by 4 bases and J by 4 bases, 5 bases remained unmatched. Germline V lookup: CDR1 SNHLY, CDR2 FYNNEI. This CDR3 is 14 amino acids long. CDR3 bases: TGTGCCAGCAGTGCCGACAGGGGCCCCACTGAAGCTTTCTTT. Its translation is CASSADRGPTEAFF.

This sequence joins TRBV4-1 and TRBJ1-5; TRBD1 matches 9 bases. Germline-derived CDR1 and CDR2 are MGHRA and YSYEKL. The V gene end was trimmed by 3 bases and the J gene end by 6 bases; junction bases not matched to a gene: 6. This CDR3 comprises 15 residues. CDR3 DNA sequence: TGCGCCAGCAGCCAGTCCGGGACAGGGAGTCAGCCCCAGCATTTT. It translates to CASSQSGTGSQPQHF.

The chain links TRBV14 to TRBJ2-1; 7 nucleotides line up with TRBD1. The length of the CDR3 is 14 residues. With V trimmed by 3 bases and J by 3 bases, 2 bases remained unmatched. CDR1 SGHDN and CDR2 FVKESK come from the germline V gene. CDR3 DNA sequence: TGTGCCAGCAGCCAGACAGGGAACTACAATGAGCAGTTCTTC. It is translated as CASSQTGNYNEQFF.

V and J are TRBV2 and TRBJ2-7; D remains unclear. Trimming cost V 6 bases and J 1 base, with 13 bases left between them. Per the germline V gene, CDR1 is SNHLY and CDR2 is FYNNEI. The CDR3 has 14 residues. The CDR3 here is CASSAPVASYEQYF. The DNA for the CDR3 is TGTGCCAGCAGCGCCCCGGTTGCATCCTACGAGCAGTACTTC.

This clone was seen a single time. This sequence joins TRBV7-9 and TRBJ1-1; D remains ambiguous. The CDR3 length is 12 residues. Trimming left V 1 base short and J 8 bases short, with 8 bases between. Germline V gene sequence: CDR1 SEHNR, CDR2 FQNEAQ (reference sequence). CDR3 region: CASSLGHVEAFF. DNA of the CDR3: TGTGCCAGCAGCTTAGGGCACGTAGAAGCTTTCTTT. The full variable domain, completed using reference TRBV7-9 and TRBJ1-1, is DTGVSQNPRHKITKRGQNVTFRCDPISEHNRLYWYRQTLGQGPEFLTYFQNEAQLEKSRLLSDRFSAERPKGSFSTLEIQRTEQGDSAMYLCASSLGHVEAFFGQGTRLTVV.